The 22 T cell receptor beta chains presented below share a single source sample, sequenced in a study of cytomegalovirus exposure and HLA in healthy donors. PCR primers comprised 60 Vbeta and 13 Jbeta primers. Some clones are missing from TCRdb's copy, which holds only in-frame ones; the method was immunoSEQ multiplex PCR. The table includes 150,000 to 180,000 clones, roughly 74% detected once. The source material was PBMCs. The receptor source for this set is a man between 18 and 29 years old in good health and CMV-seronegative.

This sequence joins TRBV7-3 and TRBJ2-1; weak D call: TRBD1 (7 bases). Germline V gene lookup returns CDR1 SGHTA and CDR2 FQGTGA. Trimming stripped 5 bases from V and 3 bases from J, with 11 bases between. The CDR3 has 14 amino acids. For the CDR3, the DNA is TGTGCCAGCAGCCCTCAGGGGGGCTACAATGAGCAGTTCTTC. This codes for CASSPQGGYNEQFF.

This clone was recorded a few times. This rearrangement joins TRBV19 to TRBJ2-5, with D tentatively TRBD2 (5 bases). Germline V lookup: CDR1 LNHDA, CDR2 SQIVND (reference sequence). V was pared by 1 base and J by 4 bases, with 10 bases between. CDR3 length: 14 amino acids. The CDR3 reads CASSIGGQVETQYF. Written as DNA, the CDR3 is TGTGCCAGTAGTATAGGCGGGCAAGTAGAGACCCAGTACTTC.

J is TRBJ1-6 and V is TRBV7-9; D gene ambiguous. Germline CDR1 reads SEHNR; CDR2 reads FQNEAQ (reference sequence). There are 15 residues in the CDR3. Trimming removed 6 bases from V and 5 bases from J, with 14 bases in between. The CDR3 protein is CASSGPGTDNSPLHF. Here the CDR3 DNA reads TGTGCCAGCAGTGGGCCCGGCACGGATAATTCACCCCTCCACTTT.

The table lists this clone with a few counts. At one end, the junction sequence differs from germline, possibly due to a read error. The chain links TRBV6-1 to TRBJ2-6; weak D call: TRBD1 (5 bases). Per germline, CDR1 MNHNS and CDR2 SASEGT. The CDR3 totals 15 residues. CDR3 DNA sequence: TGTGCCAGCAGTGAGAGGAGCTCTGGGGCCAACGGCCTGACTTTC. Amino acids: CASSERSSGANGLTF.

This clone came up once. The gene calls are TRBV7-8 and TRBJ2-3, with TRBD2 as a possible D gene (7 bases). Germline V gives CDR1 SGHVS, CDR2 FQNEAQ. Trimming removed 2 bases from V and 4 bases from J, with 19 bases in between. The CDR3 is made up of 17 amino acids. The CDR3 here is CASSLSRRGEGPDTQYF. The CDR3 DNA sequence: TGTGCCAGCAGCTTAAGCCGAAGGGGGGAGGGCCCAGATACGCAGTATTTT.

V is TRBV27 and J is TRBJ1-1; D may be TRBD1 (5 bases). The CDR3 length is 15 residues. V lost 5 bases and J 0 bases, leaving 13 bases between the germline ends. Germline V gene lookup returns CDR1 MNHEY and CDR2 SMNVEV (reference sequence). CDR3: CASSHRDFLNTEAFF. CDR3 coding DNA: TGTGCCAGCAGTCACCGGGACTTCCTGAACACTGAAGCTTTCTTT.

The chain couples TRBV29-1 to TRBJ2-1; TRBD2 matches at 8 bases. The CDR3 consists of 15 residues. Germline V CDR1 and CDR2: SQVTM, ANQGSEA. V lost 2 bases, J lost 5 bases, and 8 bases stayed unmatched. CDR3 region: CSVERAGGGHNEQFF. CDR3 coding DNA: TGCAGCGTTGAAAGGGCGGGGGGCGGACACAATGAGCAGTTCTTC.

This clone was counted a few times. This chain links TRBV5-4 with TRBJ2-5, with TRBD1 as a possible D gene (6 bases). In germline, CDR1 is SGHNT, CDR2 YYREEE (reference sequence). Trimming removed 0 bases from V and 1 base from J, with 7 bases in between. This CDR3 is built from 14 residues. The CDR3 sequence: CASSLGRGQETQYF. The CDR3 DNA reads TGTGCCAGCAGCTTGGGCAGGGGCCAAGAGACCCAGTACTTC.

The CDR3 coding sequence is TGTGCCAGCTCGGGAGGACGGTACATTCCGGGCTACACCTTC. Its protein is CASSGGRYIPGYTF. The V and J genes are TRBV2 and TRBJ1-2; D remains unclear. Germline V gene data show CDR1 as SNHLY and CDR2 as FYNNEI. V lost 8 bases and J 8 bases, leaving 21 bases between the germline ends. The CDR3 extends over 14 amino acids.

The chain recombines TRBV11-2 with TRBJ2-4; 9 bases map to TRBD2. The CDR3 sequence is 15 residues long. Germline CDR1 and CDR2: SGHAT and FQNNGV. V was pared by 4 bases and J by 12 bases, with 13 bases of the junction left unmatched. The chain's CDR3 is CASSWGGGVRDSQYF. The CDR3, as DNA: TGTGCCAGCAGCTGGGGCGGGGGGGTCAGGGACAGTCAGTACTTC.

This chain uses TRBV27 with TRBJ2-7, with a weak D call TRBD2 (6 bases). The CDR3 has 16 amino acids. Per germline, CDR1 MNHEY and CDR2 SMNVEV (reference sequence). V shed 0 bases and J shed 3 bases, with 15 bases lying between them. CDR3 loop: CASSLSSVPGVYEQYV. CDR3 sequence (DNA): TGTGCCAGCAGTTTATCTTCGGTTCCGGGGGTCTACGAGCAGTACGTC.

The CDR3 loop is CASSLDRVGNQPQHF. The CDR3, as DNA: TGTGCCAGCAGCTTGGACAGGGTAGGGAATCAGCCCCAGCATTTT. This chain uses TRBV7-8 with TRBJ1-5; TRBD1 matches 8 bases. Germline-derived CDR1 and CDR2 are SGHVS and FQNEAQ. CDR3 size: 15 residues. V shed 3 bases and J 4 bases; nucleotides not matched to a gene: 5.

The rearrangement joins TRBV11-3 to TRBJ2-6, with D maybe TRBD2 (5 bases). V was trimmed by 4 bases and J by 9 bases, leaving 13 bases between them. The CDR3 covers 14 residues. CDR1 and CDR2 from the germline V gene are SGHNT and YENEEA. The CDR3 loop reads CASSSHRGDNVLTF. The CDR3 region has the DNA TGTGCCAGCAGCTCTCACCGGGGTGACAACGTCCTGACTTTC.

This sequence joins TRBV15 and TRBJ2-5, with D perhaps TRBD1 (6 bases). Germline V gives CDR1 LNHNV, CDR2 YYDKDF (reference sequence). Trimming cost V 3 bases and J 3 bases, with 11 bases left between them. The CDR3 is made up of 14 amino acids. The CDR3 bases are TGTGCCACCAGCAGCGGACAGTTTGAAGAGACCCAGTACTTC. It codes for CATSSGQFEETQYF.

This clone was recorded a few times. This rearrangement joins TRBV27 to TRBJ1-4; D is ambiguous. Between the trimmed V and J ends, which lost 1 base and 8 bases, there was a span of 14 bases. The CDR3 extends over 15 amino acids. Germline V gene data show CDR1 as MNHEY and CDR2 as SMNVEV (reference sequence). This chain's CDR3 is CASSLFQRGREKLFF. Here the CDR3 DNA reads TGTGCCAGCAGTTTATTTCAGCGGGGAAGGGAAAAACTGTTTTTT.

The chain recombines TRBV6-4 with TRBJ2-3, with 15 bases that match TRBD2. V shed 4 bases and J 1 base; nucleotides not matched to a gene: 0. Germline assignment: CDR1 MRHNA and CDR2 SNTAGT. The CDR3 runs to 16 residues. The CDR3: CASSGTSGRGTDTQYF. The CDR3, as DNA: TGTGCCAGCAGTGGGACTAGCGGGAGGGGCACAGATACGCAGTATTTT.

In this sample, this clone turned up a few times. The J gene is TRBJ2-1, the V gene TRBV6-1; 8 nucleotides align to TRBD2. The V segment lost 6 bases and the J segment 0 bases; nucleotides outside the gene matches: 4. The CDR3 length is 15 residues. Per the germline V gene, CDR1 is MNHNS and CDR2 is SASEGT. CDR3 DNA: TGTGCCAGCAGCCGTAGCGGGGTCTCCTACAATGAGCAGTTCTTC. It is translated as CASSRSGVSYNEQFF.

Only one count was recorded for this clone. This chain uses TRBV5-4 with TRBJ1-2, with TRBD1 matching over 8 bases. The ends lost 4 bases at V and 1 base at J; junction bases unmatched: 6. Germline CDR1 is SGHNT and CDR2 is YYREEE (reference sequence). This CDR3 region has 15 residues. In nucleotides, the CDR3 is TGTGCCAGCAGCCCGGGACAGGAGATTAACTATGGCTACACCTTC. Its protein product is CASSPGQEINYGYTF.

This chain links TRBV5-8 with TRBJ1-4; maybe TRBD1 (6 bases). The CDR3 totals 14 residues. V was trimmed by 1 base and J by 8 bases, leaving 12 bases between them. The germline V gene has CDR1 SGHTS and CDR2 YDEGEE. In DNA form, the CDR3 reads TGTGCCAGCAGCTTGCCAGGGGCAGGCGAAAAACTGTTTTTT. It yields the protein CASSLPGAGEKLFF.

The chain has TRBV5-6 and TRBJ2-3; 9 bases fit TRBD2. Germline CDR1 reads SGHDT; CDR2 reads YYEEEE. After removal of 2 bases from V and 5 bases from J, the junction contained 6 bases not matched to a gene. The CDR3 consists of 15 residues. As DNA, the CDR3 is TGTGCCAGCAGCTTCCGGCGGGGGGGCGGAGATACGCAGTATTTT. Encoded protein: CASSFRRGGGDTQYF.

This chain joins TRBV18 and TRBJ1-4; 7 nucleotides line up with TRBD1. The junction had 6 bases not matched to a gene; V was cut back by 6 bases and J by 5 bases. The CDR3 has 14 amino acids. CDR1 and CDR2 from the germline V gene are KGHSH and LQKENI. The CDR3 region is CASSQGQSNEKLFF. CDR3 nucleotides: TGTGCCAGCTCCCAGGGACAGTCAAATGAAAAACTGTTTTTT.

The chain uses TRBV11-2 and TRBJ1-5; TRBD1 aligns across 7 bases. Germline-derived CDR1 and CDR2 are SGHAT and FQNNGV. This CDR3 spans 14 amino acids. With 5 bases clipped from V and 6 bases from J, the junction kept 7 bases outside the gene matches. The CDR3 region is CASSEKGQFQPQHF. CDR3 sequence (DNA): TGTGCCAGCAGCGAGAAGGGACAGTTTCAGCCCCAGCATTTT.